A selection of T cell receptor beta chains follows, all from one sample in a study of Graves' ophthalmopathy and Graves' hyperthyroidism. TCRdb ran MiXCR on the multiplex PCR reads and lists one entry per CDR3 protein. This table holds 350,000 to 450,000 distinct CDR3 sequences, 15% to 20% found once. The sample was peripheral blood. The receptors were sampled from a woman aged 18-35 years with Graves' ophthalmopathy. CDR3s include the opening cysteine and the closing phenylalanine or tryptophan. D genes are given only for firm matches. Rows may omit the clone size; those that give it use once, few, many or a size class.

V,size,J,D,DNA,CDR3
TRBV7-2,many,TRBJ2-7,NA,TGTGCCAGCATGAGGGGACCGCAAGCCTACGAGCAGTACTTC,CASMRGPQAYEQYF
TRBV10-3,NA,TRBJ2-5,TRBD2,TGTGCCATCAGTGGGACTAGCATCGAGACCCAGTACTTC,CAISGTSIETQYF
TRBV28,many,TRBJ1-1,NA,TGTGCCAGCAGTTTAAGGGGGTTGGCTGAAGCTTTCTTT,CASSLRGLAEAFF
TRBV6-1,NA,TRBJ1-1,TRBD1,TGTGCCAGCGGGACAGGGCTCGGTAGAACTGAAGCTTTCTTT,CASGTGLGRTEAFF
TRBV11-2,many,TRBJ1-2,NA,TGTGCCAGCAGGAATACAGCCGAGAGTAATGGCTACACCTTC,CASRNTAESNGYTF
TRBV7-2,NA,TRBJ1-2,TRBD1,TGTGCCAGCAGCCTAGGGGACAGGGAGTATGGCTACACCTTC,CASSLGDREYGYTF
TRBV9,many,TRBJ2-7,NA,TGTGCCAGCAGCGTCGGACAGCATATCTCCTACGAGCAGTACTTC,CASSVGQHISYEQYF
TRBV28,many,TRBJ2-7,NA,TGTGCCAGCAGTTTAGTCCCGACAAGAGGGGGCTACGAGCAGTACTTC,CASSLVPTRGGYEQYF
TRBV27,many,TRBJ1-5,NA,TGTGCCAGCAGTTCAGGGTACAATCAGCCCCAGCATTTT,CASSSGYNQPQHF
TRBV19,many,TRBJ2-7,NA,TGTGCCAGTGGGGGCGTGGGAGGATACTACGAGCAGTACTTC,CASGGVGGYYEQYF
TRBV7-2,many,TRBJ2-7,NA,TGTGCCAGCAGCCGCCTAGCGGACAGCAACGAGCAGTACTTC,CASSRLADSNEQYF
TRBV3-1,NA,TRBJ1-4,NA,TGTGCCAGCAGCCAAGGTGTATCAGGGAATGAAAAACTGTTTTTT,CASSQGVSGNEKLFF
TRBV11-2,many,TRBJ2-5,NA,TGTGCCAGCAGCGATCCGGGGGCCTCAGAGACCCAGTACTTC,CASSDPGASETQYF
TRBV29-1,many,TRBJ2-7,NA,TGCAGCGTTTTGGACAAGGGGCAGTACTTC,CSVLDKGQYF
TRBV11-2,many,TRBJ2-2,NA,TGTGCCAGCAGGTCCCCGAGCACCGGGGAGCTGTTTTTT,CASRSPSTGELFF
TRBV6-5,many,TRBJ1-1,TRBD1,TGTGCCAGCAGTTACTCGCTCCTCCTCGGACAGGGCGGGACTGAAGCTTTCTTT,CASSYSLLLGQGGTEAFF
TRBV7-2,many,TRBJ1-5,NA,TGTGCCAGCAGCCGATTGGTGGGTCAGCCCCAGCATTTT,CASSRLVGQPQHF